A selection of T cell receptor beta chains follows, all from one sample in a study of blood T cell repertoires in COVID-19. The table came from immunoSEQ multiplex PCR; TCRdb's copy has only in-frame clones and leaves some out. The sample shows 240,000 or so clones, 70% to 90% of them seen only once. The sequenced material came from PBMCs or T cells enriched from blood (not recorded which). These receptors all stem from a woman in her 40s with acute COVID-19. Each CDR3 is given with its conserved first and last residue. The D gene is left open where the match is weak. Clone size is given for some rows only: seen once, a few or many times, or a class if the clone is expanded.

TRBJ2-4	NA	NA	TRBV23-1	CASSQSSSEDLTKNIQYF	TGCGCCAGCAGTCAATCCTCCAGCGAAGATTTGACCAAAAACATTCAGTACTTC
TRBJ2-5	TRBD2	NA	TRBV7-9	CASSQNGLAGGQETQYF	TGTGCCAGCAGCCAAAATGGGCTAGCGGGAGGACAAGAGACCCAGTACTTC
TRBJ1-1	TRBD1	NA	TRBV23-1	CASSRGQLNTEAFF	TGCGCCAGCAGCAGGGGACAGCTGAACACTGAAGCTTTCTTT
TRBJ2-3	TRBD2	once	TRBV2	CASRIPSGRAADTQYF	TGTGCCAGCAGAATCCCTAGCGGGAGGGCCGCAGATACGCAGTATTTT
TRBJ1-3	NA	NA	TRBV19	CASSIQPSGANTIYF	TGTGCCAGTAGTATCCAACCATCAGGGGCTAACACCATATATTTT
TRBJ1-5	NA	NA	TRBV15	CATSTITTGKNQPQHF	TGTGCCACCAGCACCATCACAACAGGGAAAAATCAGCCCCAGCATTTT
TRBJ1-4	NA	NA	TRBV5-1	CASSLDLNEKLFF	TGCGCCAGCAGCTTGGATCTGAATGAAAAACTGTTTTTT
TRBJ2-3	NA	once	TRBV7-6	CASSLVSSGDTQYF	TGTGCCAGCAGCTTAGTTTCATCCGGGGATACGCAGTATTTT
TRBJ2-7	TRBD2	NA	TRBV7-9	CASSLGAGYEQYF	TGTGCCAGCAGCTTAGGAGCGGGATACGAGCAGTACTTC
TRBJ1-1	TRBD1	once	TRBV10-3	CAISENRGDTEAFF	TGTGCCATCAGTGAGAACAGGGGGGACACTGAAGCTTTCTTT
TRBJ1-2	TRBD1	NA	TRBV6-1	CASSEETGGSYGYTF	TGTGCCAGCAGTGAAGAGACAGGGGGCAGCTATGGCTACACCTTC
TRBJ2-2	TRBD1	NA	TRBV9	CASSAGGDTGELFF	TGTGCCAGCAGCGCAGGGGGAGACACCGGGGAGCTGTTTTTT
TRBJ2-7	NA	NA	TRBV5-5	CASSLGRAGLEQYF	TGTGCCAGCAGCTTGGGTCGCGCTGGGCTCGAGCAGTACTTC
TRBJ1-1	NA	NA	TRBV5-1	CASSLRGDNTEAFF	TGCGCCAGCAGCTTGCGGGGGGATAACACTGAAGCTTTCTTT
TRBJ2-2	NA	NA	TRBV25-1	CATARFDANTGELFF	TGTGCTACAGCACGATTCGACGCGAACACCGGGGAGCTGTTTTTT
TRBJ1-1	TRBD1	NA	TRBV10-3	CAISGTGDQNTEAFF	TGTGCCATCAGTGGGACAGGGGACCAGAACACTGAAGCTTTCTTT
TRBJ2-1	TRBD1	once	TRBV7-2	CASSRVGQGLDEQFF	TGTGCCTCCTCTAGGGTGGGACAGGGCTTGGATGAGCAGTTCTTC
TRBJ1-2	NA	NA	TRBV2	CASNFWEAYGYTF	TGTGCCAGCAATTTTTGGGAGGCCTATGGCTACACCTTC
TRBJ2-5	NA	NA	TRBV6-1	CASSEARQSRETQYF	TGTGCCAGCAGTGAAGCGCGGCAGAGCCGGGAGACCCAGTACTTC
TRBJ1-1	NA	NA	TRBV5-1	CASSSGQFEAFF	TGCGCCAGCAGCTCCGGACAGTTTGAAGCTTTCTTT